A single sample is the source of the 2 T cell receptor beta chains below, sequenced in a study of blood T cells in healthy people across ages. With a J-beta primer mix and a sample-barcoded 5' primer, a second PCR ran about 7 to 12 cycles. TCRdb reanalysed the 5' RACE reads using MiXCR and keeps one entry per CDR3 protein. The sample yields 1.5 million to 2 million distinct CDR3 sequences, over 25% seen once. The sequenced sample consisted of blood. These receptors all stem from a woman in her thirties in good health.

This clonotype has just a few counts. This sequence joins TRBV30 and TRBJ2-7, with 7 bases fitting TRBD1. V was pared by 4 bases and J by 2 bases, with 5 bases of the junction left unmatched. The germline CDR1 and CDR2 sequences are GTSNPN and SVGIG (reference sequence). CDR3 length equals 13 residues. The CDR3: CAWTPDRAYEQYF. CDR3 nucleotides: TGTGCCTGGACCCCTGACAGGGCCTACGAGCAGTACTTC. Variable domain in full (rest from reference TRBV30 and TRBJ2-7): SQTIHQWPATLVQPVGSPLSLECTVEGTSNPNLYWYRQAAGRGLQLLFYSVGIGQISSEVPQNLSASRPQDRQFILSSKKLLLSDSGFYLCAWTPDRAYEQYFGPGTRLTVT.

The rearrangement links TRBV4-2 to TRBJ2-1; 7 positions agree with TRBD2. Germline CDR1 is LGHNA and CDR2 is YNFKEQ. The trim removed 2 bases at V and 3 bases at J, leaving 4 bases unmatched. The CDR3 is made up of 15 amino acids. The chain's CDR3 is CASSQPSGGYNEQFF. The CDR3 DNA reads TGTGCCAGCAGCCAACCTAGCGGTGGCTACAATGAGCAGTTCTTC.